A single sample is the source of the 28 T cell receptor beta chains below, sequenced in a study of long-term antiretroviral therapy in people with HIV. Run at survey level, the immunoSEQ assay was version v3.0. The data were produced by immunoSEQ multiplex PCR, yet TCRdb's version contains in-frame clones alone and is incomplete. The sample lists about 20,000 clones, about four fifths seen once, with about 10% in the top ten. Specimen: unsorted PBMCs, collected around 2.5 years after starting antiretroviral therapy. The receptors were sampled from a man aged 40-49 years with HIV.

The genes are TRBV5-4 and TRBJ1-1; D remains ambiguous. CDR1 is SGHNT, CDR2 YYREEE, per germline (reference sequence). The CDR3 totals 12 residues. V shed 4 bases and J shed 6 bases, with 10 bases lying between them. For the CDR3, the DNA is TGTGCCAGCAGCGCCGAGGGTGCTGAAGCTTTCTTT. This encodes CASSAEGAEAFF.

This chain joins TRBV6-5 and TRBJ2-7; 10 nucleotides agree with TRBD1. The V gene end was trimmed by 5 bases and the J gene end by 4 bases; junction bases not matched to a gene: 8. Germline V gene data show CDR1 as MNHEY and CDR2 as SVGAGI. This CDR3 has 15 amino acids. The CDR3 sequence is CASSLGQGTLYEQYF. The CDR3 coding sequence is TGTGCCAGCAGTCTGGGACAGGGGACGTTGTACGAGCAGTACTTC.

The V call is TRBV11-3, the J call TRBJ2-3; 13 nucleotides align to TRBD2. The CDR3 totals 16 residues. The J segment lost 5 bases and the V segment lost 5 bases, leaving 7 bases of the junction unmatched. Looked up from germline, CDR1 is SGHNT and CDR2 is YENEEA. CDR3: CASSPGTSGMRDTQYF. The CDR3 DNA follows: TGTGCCAGCAGCCCCGGGACTAGCGGGATGAGAGATACGCAGTATTTT.

This clone was detected a few times. The CDR3 sequence is CASKRTASTDTQYF. The CDR3, as DNA: TGTGCCAGTAAAAGGACGGCGAGCACAGATACGCAGTATTTT. J is TRBJ2-3 and V is TRBV19; D is unresolved. V was pared by 7 bases and J by 0 bases, with 11 bases between. The CDR3 runs to 14 residues. Germline CDR1 reads LNHDA; CDR2 reads SQIVND (reference sequence).

V is TRBV20-1 and J is TRBJ1-1; no firm D call. This CDR3 comprises 11 residues. CDR1 and CDR2 from the germline V gene are DFQATT and SNEGSKA (reference sequence). Trimming took off 4 bases at V and 10 bases at J, with 13 bases between the two ends. CDR3 bases: TGCAGTGCTAAGATGGGTGAGAGAGCTTTCTTT. It encodes CSAKMGERAFF.

V usage is TRBV7-8 and J usage is TRBJ1-5; TRBD1 might be the D (5 bases). The CDR3 is 15 residues long. V lost 2 bases and J lost 3, with 11 bases in between. Germline CDR1 is SGHVS and CDR2 is FQNEAQ. This CDR3 is CASSLSRAYNQPQHF. The CDR3 nucleotides are TGTGCCAGCAGCTTATCCAGGGCGTACAATCAGCCCCAGCATTTT.

The chain combines TRBV10-3 with TRBJ1-5; 10 positions match TRBD1. The CDR3 runs to 15 residues. Germline CDR1 reads ENHRY; CDR2 reads SYGVKD. V lost 2 bases and J lost 6; bases outside the gene matches: 4. The CDR3 coding sequence is TGTGCCATCAGTGAGGGACAGGGGGTGGGTCAGCCCCAGCATTTT. Translation: CAISEGQGVGQPQHF.

This clone showed up just once. V and J are TRBV18 and TRBJ1-1; 11 bases line up with TRBD1. The CDR3 is made up of 13 amino acids. Germline V gene sequence: CDR1 KGHSH, CDR2 LQKENI. The ends lost 4 bases at V and 7 bases at J; junction bases unmatched: 2. The CDR3 DNA follows: TGTGCCAGCTCACGGACAGGGGGCGGTGAAGCTTTCTTT. This gives the protein CASSRTGGGEAFF.

This clone was counted only a few times. The rearrangement links TRBV6-5 to TRBJ2-1, with 13 positions matching TRBD2. Germline V gene sequence: CDR1 MNHEY, CDR2 SVGAGI. The V segment lost 7 bases and the J segment 5 bases; nucleotides outside the gene matches: 5. The CDR3 length is 15 residues. The CDR3 coding sequence is TGTGCCAGCAAAGTACTAGCGGGAGGGAACAATGAGCAGTTCTTC. The encoded protein is CASKVLAGGNNEQFF.

The rearrangement uses TRBV14 and TRBJ2-2, with a possible D match to TRBD2 (6 bases). This CDR3 region has 15 residues. Germline V gives CDR1 SGHDN, CDR2 FVKESK. The V and J ends lost 5 bases and 3 bases respectively, with 13 bases between them. The CDR3 nucleotides read TGTGCCAGCAGCGGCGGGGTCGCCCACACCGGGGAGCTGTTTTTT. Its translation is CASSGGVAHTGELFF.

The gene calls are TRBV28 and TRBJ2-3; D might be TRBD1 or TRBD2, each matching 5 bases. CDR3 length: 14 residues. V lost 5 bases to trimming and J lost 4 bases, with 13 bases between them. The germline CDR1 and CDR2 sequences are MDHEN and SYDVKM. In DNA form, the CDR3 reads TGTGCCAGCAGTATACCGGGACGGGCAGATACGCAGTATTTT. Translating gives CASSIPGRADTQYF.

The chain couples TRBV13 to TRBJ1-1; 12 bases map to TRBD1. Trimming cost V 5 bases and J 7 bases; bases outside gene matches: 17. Per the germline V gene, CDR1 is PRHDT and CDR2 is FYEKMQ (reference sequence). CDR3 size: 18 residues. This CDR3 reads CASSQGRGTGGSTGEAFF. The CDR3, as DNA: TGTGCCAGCAGCCAAGGAAGAGGGACAGGGGGCTCCACTGGTGAAGCTTTCTTT.

This clone came up once. J is TRBJ2-7 and V is TRBV7-2; D possibly matches TRBD1 or TRBD2 (6 bases each). This CDR3 region has 14 residues. Germline loops: CDR1 SGHTA, CDR2 FQGNSA. The V end was cut by 7 bases, the J end by 4 bases, with 17 bases between. In nucleotides, the CDR3 is TGTGCCAGCACCCTTCCCGGAGGGGGATACGAGCAGTACTTC. It translates to CASTLPGGGYEQYF.

The rearrangement links TRBV5-4 to TRBJ2-1; D possibly corresponds to TRBD1 (6 bases). The CDR3 has 15 residues. The germline V and J ends were trimmed by 1 base and 5 bases, with 13 bases remaining between them. Germline CDR1 SGHNT, CDR2 YYREEE (reference sequence). DNA of the CDR3: TGTGCCAGCAGCTTGTATCAGGGGATCAACAATGAGCAGTTCTTC. Amino acid sequence: CASSLYQGINNEQFF. The full variable domain, its missing parts supplied by reference TRBV5-4 and TRBJ2-1, is ETGVTQSPTHLIKTRGQQVTLRCSSQSGHNTVSWYQQALGQGPQFIFQYYREEENGRGNFPPRFSGLQFPNYSSELNVNALELDDSALYLCASSLYQGINNEQFFGPGTRLTVL.

The V gene is TRBV4-1, the J gene TRBJ1-4; a weak D match, TRBD1 (6 bases). The V and J ends lost 0 bases and 7 bases respectively, with 15 bases between them. CDR1 is MGHRA and CDR2 is YSYEKL in the germline V gene. There are 16 residues in the CDR3. Written as DNA, the CDR3 is TGCGCCAGCAGCCAAGATAGGGGGGGGCGCGGTGAAAAACTGTTTTTT. As protein: CASSQDRGGRGEKLFF.

This clone was observed a few times. The chain links TRBV5-1 to TRBJ2-2, with 9 bases identical to TRBD2. CDR1 and CDR2 (germline): SGHRS, YFSETQ. CDR3 size: 14 residues. Losses at the gene ends were 6 bases for V and 1 base for J; bases not matched to a gene: 1. CDR3 amino acids: CASTAGGNTGELFF. The DNA of the CDR3 is TGCGCCAGCACAGCGGGGGGGAACACCGGGGAGCTGTTTTTT.

The sample holds one count of this clone. The chain uses TRBV19 and TRBJ2-1; D may be TRBD1 or TRBD2 (5 bases each). Germline lookup yields CDR1 LNHDA and CDR2 SQIVND (reference sequence). Trimming took 2 bases from V and 4 from J, leaving 15 bases between them. The CDR3 is made up of 16 amino acids. The CDR3 protein is CASSITQGAMYNEQFF. CDR3 nucleotide sequence: TGTGCCAGTAGTATAACCCAGGGAGCGATGTACAATGAGCAGTTCTTC. The full variable domain, rest sourced from reference TRBV19 and TRBJ2-1, is DGGITQSPKYLFRKEGQNVTLSCEQNLNHDAMYWYRQDPGQGLRLIYYSQIVNDFQKGDIAEGYSVSREKKESFPLTVTSAQKNPTAFYLCASSITQGAMYNEQFFGPGTRLTVL.

V is TRBV7-9 and J is TRBJ2-5, with D possibly being TRBD2 (5 bases). Germline V gene data show CDR1 as SEHNR and CDR2 as FQNEAQ (reference sequence). Trimming left V 1 base short and J 5 bases short, with 11 bases between. CDR3 length: 14 amino acids. The CDR3 loop is CASSLVSPGETQYF. The CDR3 DNA is TGTGCCAGCAGCTTAGTTAGTCCGGGGGAGACCCAGTACTTC.

V and J are TRBV2 and TRBJ1-5; D remains ambiguous. V was clipped by 4 bases and J by 9 bases, with 13 bases between them. This CDR3 has 13 amino acids. CDR1 and CDR2 from the germline V gene are SNHLY and FYNNEI. CDR3 amino acids: CASSGSAPRPQHF. CDR3 nucleotide sequence: TGTGCCAGCAGTGGCAGTGCCCCCAGGCCCCAGCATTTT.

This clone was picked up one time. The genes are TRBV18 and TRBJ1-3; 8 nucleotides line up with TRBD1. Per the germline V gene, CDR1 is KGHSH and CDR2 is LQKENI. The CDR3 extends over 18 amino acids. Trimming at V came to 0 bases and at J to 0 bases, leaving 7 bases not matched to a gene. CDR3 DNA: TGTGCCAGCTCACCACCGTGGTCAGGGGGCCACTCTGGAAACACCATATATTTT. Its protein is CASSPPWSGGHSGNTIYF.

This chain connects TRBV30 to TRBJ2-7; 7 bases agree with TRBD2. With V trimmed by 2 bases and J by 0 bases, 4 bases remained unmatched. The CDR3 contains 14 residues. Germline-derived CDR1 and CDR2 are GTSNPN and SVGIG (reference sequence). The CDR3 protein is CAWSHGRSSYEQYF. In DNA form, the CDR3 reads TGTGCCTGGAGTCACGGGAGGAGCTCCTACGAGCAGTACTTC.

This rearrangement joins TRBV10-3 to TRBJ1-5, with TRBD1 as a possible D gene (5 bases). CDR1 ENHRY and CDR2 SYGVKD come from the germline V gene. CDR3 length: 17 residues. V was clipped by 0 bases and J by 6 bases, with 18 bases between them. This chain's CDR3 is CAISESIGGAGSQPQHF. CDR3 sequence (DNA): TGTGCCATCAGTGAGTCGATTGGTGGGGCAGGGAGTCAGCCCCAGCATTTT.

A single count supports this clone. The chain carries TRBV5-6 and TRBJ2-7; the D gene is possibly TRBD2 (6 bases). V was trimmed by 0 bases and J by 0 bases, leaving 19 bases between them. Germline V gene lookup returns CDR1 SGHDT and CDR2 YYEEEE. The CDR3 has 18 amino acids. The CDR3 DNA reads TGTGCCAGCAGCTTGGGGTCCCGGGACTTTTTTCCCTCCTACGAGCAGTACTTC. It yields the protein CASSLGSRDFFPSYEQYF.

This clone showed up just once. An end of the junction differs from the germline gene, which may be a read error. This chain links TRBV7-2 with TRBJ2-7; 7 positions match TRBD2. The CDR3 spans 19 residues. Per the germline V gene, CDR1 is SGHTA and CDR2 is FQGNSA. The CDR3 here is CASSLAAASGRAMAYEQYF. CDR3 in DNA: TGTGCCAGCAGCCTAGCGGCGGCAAGTGGGAGGGCGATGGCCTACGAGCAGTACTTC.

This clone has more than one count but fewer than ten. The V gene is TRBV29-1, the J gene TRBJ2-5, with 9 bases aligning to TRBD1. With V trimmed by 2 bases and J by 2 bases, 6 bases remained unmatched. Germline CDR1 reads SQVTM; CDR2 reads ANQGSEA. The CDR3 is made up of 15 amino acids. The CDR3 protein is CSVEPGQGRQETQYF. The CDR3 DNA reads TGCAGCGTTGAACCCGGACAGGGGCGACAAGAGACCCAGTACTTC. Supplemented by reference TRBV29-1 and TRBJ2-5, the full variable domain reads SAVISQKPSRDICQRGTSLTIQCQVDSQVTMMFWYRQQPGQSLTLIATANQGSEATYESGFVIDKFPISRPNLTFSTLTVSNMSPEDSSIYLCSVEPGQGRQETQYFGPGTRLLVL.

This chain joins TRBV6-6 and TRBJ1-4; D ambiguous. Germline V gives CDR1 MNHNY, CDR2 SVGAGI (reference sequence). The CDR3 covers 15 residues. The ends were cut back, 4 bases at V and 5 bases at J, with 14 bases in the middle. The CDR3 loop is CASSFRPVLNEKLFF. For the CDR3, the DNA is TGTGCCAGCAGTTTCAGACCTGTCCTCAATGAAAAACTGTTTTTT.

V usage is TRBV28 and J usage is TRBJ2-1; 11 bases fit TRBD2. The germline V gene has CDR1 MDHEN and CDR2 SYDVKM. The CDR3 is 15 amino acids. The ends lost 5 bases at V and 7 bases at J; junction bases unmatched: 7. CDR3 nucleotide sequence: TGTGCCAGCAGTCAAACTAGCGGGGGCCGGAATGAGCAGTTCTTC. Its translation: CASSQTSGGRNEQFF.

This clone came up a few times. This chain uses TRBV7-3 with TRBJ1-3; D perhaps matches TRBD1 (5 bases). V lost 6 bases to trimming and J lost 0 bases, with 12 bases between them. Germline CDR1 is SGHTA and CDR2 is FQGTGA. This CDR3 has 15 amino acids. CDR3 residues: CASRLIRDSGNTIYF. The CDR3 DNA follows: TGTGCCAGCAGGTTGATCAGGGACTCTGGAAACACCATATATTTT. Full variable domain (outside the CDR3, taken from reference TRBV7-3 and TRBJ1-3): GAGVSQTPSNKVTEKGKYVELRCDPISGHTALYWYRQSLGQGPEFLIYFQGTGAADDSGLPNDRFFAVRPEGSVSTLKIQRTERGDSAVYLCASRLIRDSGNTIYFGEGSWLTVV.